The entry that follows covers one T cell receptor (beta chain) sequence. The CDR3 runs to 14 residues. CDR1 and CDR2 from the germline V gene are SGHAT and FQNNGV. V lost 5 bases and J 8 bases, leaving 18 bases between the germline ends. These data are taken from a study of T cell changes during pregnancy in multiple sclerosis. The table came from immunoSEQ multiplex PCR; TCRdb's copy has only in-frame clones and leaves some out. The data contain around 66,000 clones, over 85% of them singletons. Source: peripheral blood, taken in the first trimester of pregnancy. The rearrangement uses TRBV11-2 and TRBJ1-2, with D tentatively TRBD1 (6 bases). The TCR sequence derives from a female donor in good health, enrolled as a control in a pregnancy study. The CDR3 here is CASSPRTAMGGYTF. The CDR3 nucleotides are TGTGCCAGCAGCCCCCGGACAGCCATGGGGGGCTACACCTTC.